The text below deals with one TCR beta chain. In germline, CDR1 is SGHVS, CDR2 FQNEAQ. The CDR3 covers 12 residues. V lost 10 bases and J lost 7; bases outside the gene matches: 5. The assay was immunoSEQ multiplex PCR, and TCRdb's table has in-frame clones only and misses some. The top ten hold 2.6% of the sample, which has some 81,000 clones, 85% to 95% seen once. This entry comes from a study of T cell changes during pregnancy in multiple sclerosis. The specimen comprised peripheral blood, sampled after pregnancy. The chain has TRBV7-8 and TRBJ2-2; 8 nucleotides match TRBD1. This TCR was recovered from a female donor in good health, enrolled as a control in a pregnancy study. CDR3 bases: TGTGCCATAGGACAGGGCCTCGGGGAGCTGTTTTTT. Its translation is CAIGQGLGELFF.